This paragraph covers one T cell receptor beta chain sequence. Its antigen is unknown. Trimming cost V 2 bases and J 0 bases, with 6 bases left between them. CDR3 length: 14 residues. Germline loops: CDR1 KGHSH, CDR2 LQKENI. These data originate in a study of shared clonotypes between healthy human individuals. In the study overall: Aged between 18 and 49, the donors were two women and three men. A donor's plate count was three for CD4 naive and three for CD4 memory; CD8 naive had two and CD8 memory one. Overall study results and limits: Unshared clonotypes carried lower generation probabilities than those common to all four donors.

Sequenced by immunoSEQ multiplex PCR; TCRdb stores in-frame clones only, minus some. Among around 1,100,000 clones listed, around 77% were seen once. The receptor was isolated from a man between 18 and 29 years old in good health. Some clones in this sample may be carry-over from other donors' samples. The V gene is TRBV18, the J gene TRBJ2-3; D unclear. Sequencing was done on a sample of memory CD4+ T cells from PBMCs. Subset in this sample: CD45RA-negative fraction. The CDR3 loop reads CASSPGGSTDTQYF. In DNA, the CDR3 is TGTGCCAGCTCACCAGGCGGTAGCACAGATACGCAGTATTTT.